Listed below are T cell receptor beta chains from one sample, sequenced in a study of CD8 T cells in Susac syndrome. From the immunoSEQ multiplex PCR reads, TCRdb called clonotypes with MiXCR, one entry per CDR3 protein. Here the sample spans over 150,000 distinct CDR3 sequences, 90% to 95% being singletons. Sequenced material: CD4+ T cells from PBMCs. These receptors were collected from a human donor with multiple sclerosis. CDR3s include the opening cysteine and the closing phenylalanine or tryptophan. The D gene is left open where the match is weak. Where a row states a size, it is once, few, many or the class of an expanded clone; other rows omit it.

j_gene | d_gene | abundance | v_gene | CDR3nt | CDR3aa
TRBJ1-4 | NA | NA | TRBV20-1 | TGCAGTGCTCTAGACGCAACTAATGAAAAACTGTTTTTT | CSALDATNEKLFF
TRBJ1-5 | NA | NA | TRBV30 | TGTGCCTGGAGTCGGCCCCTCGGGGTTCTTAATCAGCCCCAGCATTTT | CAWSRPLGVLNQPQHF
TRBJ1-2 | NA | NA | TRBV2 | TGTGCCAGCAAAAAGGAGGGGGATGGCTACACCTTC | CASKKEGDGYTF
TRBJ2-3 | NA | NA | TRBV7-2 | TGTGCCAGCAGCATCCGGGACCATCCAGATACGCAGTATTTT | CASSIRDHPDTQYF
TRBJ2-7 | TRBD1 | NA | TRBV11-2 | TGTGCCAGCAGCTCGATCCGGGACAGGGCCTACGAGCAGTACTTC | CASSSIRDRAYEQYF
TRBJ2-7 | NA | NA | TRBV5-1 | TGCGCCAGCATTCGGCAGTACTTC | CASIRQYF
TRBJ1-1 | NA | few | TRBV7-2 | TGTGCCAGCAGCCTGGGGTACACTGAAGCTTTCTTT | CASSLGYTEAFF
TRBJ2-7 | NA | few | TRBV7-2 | TGTGCCAGCAGCTTAGAAGCGCGAGGTACCTACGAGCAGTACTTC | CASSLEARGTYEQYF
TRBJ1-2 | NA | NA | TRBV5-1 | TGCGCCAGCAGCTTCGGGACCTTGCAAGGCTACACCTTC | CASSFGTLQGYTF
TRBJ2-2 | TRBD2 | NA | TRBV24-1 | TGTGCCACCAGTGGAACTAGCGGGAGAGGCACCGGGGAGCTGTTTTTT | CATSGTSGRGTGELFF
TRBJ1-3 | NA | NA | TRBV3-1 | TGTGCCAGCAGCGCCTGGGGCTCTGGAAACACCATATATTTT | CASSAWGSGNTIYF
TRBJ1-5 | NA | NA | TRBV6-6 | TGTGCCAGCAGTAATCCCACGGGCCCGTCCAATCAGCCCCAGCATTTT | CASSNPTGPSNQPQHF
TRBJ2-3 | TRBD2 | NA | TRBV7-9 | TGTGCCAGCAGCCCAGGAGACACGCTAGCGGGGAGGACAGATACGCAGTATTTT | CASSPGDTLAGRTDTQYF
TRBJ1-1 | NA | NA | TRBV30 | TGTGCCTTGAGGAGGTCTGGGGCCAACACTGAAGCTTTCTTT | CALRRSGANTEAFF
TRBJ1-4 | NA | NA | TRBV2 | TGTGCCAGCAGTACCCCAGGTGGCCAACTGTTTTTT | CASSTPGGQLFF
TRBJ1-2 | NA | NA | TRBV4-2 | TGTGCCAGCGGCATGTTTGAGGATAATGGAGACTACACCTTC | CASGMFEDNGDYTF
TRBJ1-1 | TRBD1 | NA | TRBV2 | TGTGCCAGCAGTGTCGGTGGGACAGGGTTAACTGAAGCTTTCTTT | CASSVGGTGLTEAFF
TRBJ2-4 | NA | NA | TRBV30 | TGTGCCTGGAGCGCGGGGTCGGACATTCAGTACTTC | CAWSAGSDIQYF
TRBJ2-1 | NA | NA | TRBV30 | TGTGCCTGGAGGGGGGATGAGCAGTTCTTC | CAWRGDEQFF
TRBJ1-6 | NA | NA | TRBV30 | TGTGCCTCCGGGACTGCATATTCACCCCTCCACTTT | CASGTAYSPLHF
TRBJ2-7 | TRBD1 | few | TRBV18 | TGTGCCAGCTCACGATTGGGACAGCCCTACGAGCAGTACTTC | CASSRLGQPYEQYF
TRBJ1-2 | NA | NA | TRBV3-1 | TGTGCCAGCAGCCAACCGGGATATGGCTACACCTTC | CASSQPGYGYTF
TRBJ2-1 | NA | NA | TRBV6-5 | TGTGCCAGCAAAAGGGGCCCCTCCTACAATGAGCAGTTCTTC | CASKRGPSYNEQFF